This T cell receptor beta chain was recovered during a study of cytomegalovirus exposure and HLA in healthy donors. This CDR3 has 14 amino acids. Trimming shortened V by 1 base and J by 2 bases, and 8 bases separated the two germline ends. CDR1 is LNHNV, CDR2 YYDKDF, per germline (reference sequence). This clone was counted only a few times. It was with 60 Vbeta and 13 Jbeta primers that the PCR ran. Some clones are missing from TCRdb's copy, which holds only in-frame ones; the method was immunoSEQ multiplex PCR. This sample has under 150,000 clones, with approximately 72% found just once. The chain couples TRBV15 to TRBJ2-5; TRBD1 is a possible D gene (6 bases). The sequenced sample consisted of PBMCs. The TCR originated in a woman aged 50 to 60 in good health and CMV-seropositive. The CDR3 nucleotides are TGTGCCACCAGCAGAGGGACAGTACAAGAGACCCAGTACTTC. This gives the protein CATSRGTVQETQYF. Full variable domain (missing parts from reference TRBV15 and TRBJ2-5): DAMVIQNPRYQVTQFGKPVTLSCSQTLNHNVMYWYQQKSSQAPKLLFHYYDKDFNNEADTPDNFQSRRPNTSFCFLDIRSPGLGDTAMYLCATSRGTVQETQYFGPGTRLLVL.